This TCR beta chain is drawn from a study of cytomegalovirus exposure and HLA in healthy donors. A multiplex PCR was run with 60 Vbeta primers and 13 Jbeta primers. TCRdb keeps only in-frame clones here, not all; method: immunoSEQ multiplex PCR. The sample records about 170,000 clones, approximately 88% being singletons. V shed 2 bases and J shed 1 base, with 20 bases lying between them. The CDR3 is made up of 18 amino acids. The germline CDR1 and CDR2 sequences are MGHRA and YSYEKL. The sequence was obtained from a boy between 2 and 10 years old in good health and CMV-seronegative. Sequenced material: PBMCs. The V and J genes are TRBV4-1 and TRBJ1-2; perhaps TRBD1 as D (6 bases). The CDR3 reads CASSQYPGTRYYNYGYTF. As DNA, the CDR3 is TGCGCCAGCAGCCAATATCCGGGGACACGCTATTATAACTATGGCTACACCTTC.